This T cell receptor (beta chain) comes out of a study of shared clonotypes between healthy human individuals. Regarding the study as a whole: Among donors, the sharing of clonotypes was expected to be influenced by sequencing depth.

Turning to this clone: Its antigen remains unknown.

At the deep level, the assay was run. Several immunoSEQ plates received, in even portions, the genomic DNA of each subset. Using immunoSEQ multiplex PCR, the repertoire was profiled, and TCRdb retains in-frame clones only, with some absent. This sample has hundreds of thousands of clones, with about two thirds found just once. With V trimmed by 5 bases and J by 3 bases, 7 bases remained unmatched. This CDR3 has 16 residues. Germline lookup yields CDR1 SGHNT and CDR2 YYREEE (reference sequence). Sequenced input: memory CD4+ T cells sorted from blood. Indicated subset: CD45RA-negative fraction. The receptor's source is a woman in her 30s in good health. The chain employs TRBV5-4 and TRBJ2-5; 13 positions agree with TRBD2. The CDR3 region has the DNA TGTGCCAGCAGTTCACTAGCGGGAGGGCCGAAAGAGACCCAGTACTTC. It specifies CASSSLAGGPKETQYF.